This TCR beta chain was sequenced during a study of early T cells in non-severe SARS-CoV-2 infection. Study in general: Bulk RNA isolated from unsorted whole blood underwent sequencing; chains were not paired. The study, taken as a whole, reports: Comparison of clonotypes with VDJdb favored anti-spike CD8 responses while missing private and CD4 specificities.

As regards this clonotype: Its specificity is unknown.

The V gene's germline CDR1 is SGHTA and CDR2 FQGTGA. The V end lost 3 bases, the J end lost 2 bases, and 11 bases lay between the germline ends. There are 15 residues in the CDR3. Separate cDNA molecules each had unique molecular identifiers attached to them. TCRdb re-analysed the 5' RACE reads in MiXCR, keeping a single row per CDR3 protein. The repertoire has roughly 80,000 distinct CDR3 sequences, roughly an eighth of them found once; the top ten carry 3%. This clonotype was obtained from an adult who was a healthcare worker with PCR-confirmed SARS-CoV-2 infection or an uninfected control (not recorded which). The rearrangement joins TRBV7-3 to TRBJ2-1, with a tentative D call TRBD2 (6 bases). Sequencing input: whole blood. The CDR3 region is CASSFGRGTYNEQFF. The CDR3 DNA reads TGTGCCAGCAGCTTTGGGCGGGGAACCTACAATGAGCAGTTCTTC. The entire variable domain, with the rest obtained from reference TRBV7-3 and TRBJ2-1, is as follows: GAGVSQTPSNKVTEKGKYVELRCDPISGHTALYWYRQSLGQGPEFLIYFQGTGAADDSGLPNDRFFAVRPEGSVSTLKIQRTERGDSAVYLCASSFGRGTYNEQFFGPGTRLTVL.